The 32 T cell receptor beta chains in this list originate from one sample, sequenced in a study of T cell repertoires in cytomegalovirus infection. TCRdb ran MiXCR on the reads and lists one entry per CDR3 protein. The table has tens of thousands of distinct CDR3 sequences, roughly 22% seen once. These receptors lack a known antigen. The sequenced sample consisted of PBMCs, sequenced either directly or after in vitro stimulation (not recorded which). Receptors were obtained from a human donor in good health (CMV status not recorded). Some clones in this sample may be carry-over from other donors' samples.

The rearrangement links TRBV14 to TRBJ1-1; D ambiguous. CDR1 and CDR2 (germline): SGHDN, FVKESK. The CDR3 has 13 amino acids. Trimming left V 6 bases short and J 5 bases short, with 13 bases between. For the CDR3, the DNA is TGTGCCAGCAGTTTTTGGGAGAGGACTGAAGCTTTCTTT. It yields the protein CASSFWERTEAFF.

This clonotype was picked up many times. V gene TRBV7-2 combines with J gene TRBJ1-5; D is perhaps TRBD1 (5 bases). The CDR3 has 14 amino acids. The germline V gene has CDR1 SGHTA and CDR2 FQGNSA. V was trimmed by 5 bases and J by 7 bases, leaving 15 bases between them. The CDR3, as DNA: TGTGCCAGCAGCCTCGGGACGTACGGGCAGCCCCAGCATTTT. Translating gives CASSLGTYGQPQHF.

This clonotype was recorded many times. This sequence joins TRBV28 and TRBJ1-1; 7 bases map to TRBD1. The CDR3 is made up of 13 amino acids. V lost 5 bases and J lost 7; bases outside the gene matches: 7. CDR1 MDHEN and CDR2 SYDVKM come from the germline V gene. This CDR3 is CASSVQGNYEAFF. The CDR3 nucleotides read TGTGCCAGCAGTGTACAGGGGAACTATGAAGCTTTCTTT.

At least ten counts were recorded for this clonotype. This sequence joins TRBV6-2 or TRBV6-3 and TRBJ2-1; 9 nucleotides agree with TRBD2. Germline V gene lookup returns CDR1 MNHEY and CDR2 SVGEGT. The CDR3 spans 14 residues. Losses at the gene ends were 6 bases for V and 4 bases for J; bases not matched to a gene: 4. CDR3 amino acids: CASRIAGAYNEQFF. In nucleotides, the CDR3 is TGTGCCAGCAGAATAGCGGGAGCTTACAATGAGCAGTTCTTC.

This clonotype showed up just a few times. CDR3: CASSVAGWGGSGDEQFF. The CDR3 nucleotides are TGTGCCAGCAGCGTAGCTGGTTGGGGCGGGAGTGGTGATGAGCAGTTCTTC. The genes are TRBV9 and TRBJ2-1; 7 nucleotides align to TRBD2. The CDR3 loop spans 17 amino acids. The germline V gene encodes CDR1 SGDLS and CDR2 YYNGEE. Unmatched junction bases numbered 14, after V lost 0 bases and J lost 8 bases.

The V gene is TRBV5-8, the J gene TRBJ2-1, with TRBD2 identical over 8 bases. Germline values: CDR1 SGHTS, CDR2 YDEGEE. The V gene end was trimmed by 4 bases and the J gene end by 5 bases; junction bases not matched to a gene: 8. CDR3 length: 15 amino acids. CDR3 sequence (DNA): TGTGCCAGCAGCCCCCAAGCGGGAGTTAACAATGAGCAGTTCTTC. Protein: CASSPQAGVNNEQFF.

J is TRBJ1-1 and V is TRBV27; D gene ambiguous. The CDR3 length is 13 residues. Germline V gene lookup returns CDR1 MNHEY and CDR2 SMNVEV (reference sequence). Trimming took 2 bases from V and 7 from J, leaving 11 bases between them. CDR3: CASSLKAGLEAFF. CDR3 DNA: TGTGCCAGCAGTTTAAAAGCAGGACTTGAAGCTTTCTTT.

This clonotype was observed once. This chain joins TRBV19 and TRBJ2-7; TRBD2 might be the D (5 bases). Between the trimmed V and J ends, which lost 10 bases and 3 bases, there was a span of 10 bases. CDR3 length: 11 residues. CDR1 and CDR2 (germline): LNHDA, SQIVND (reference sequence). CDR3 loop: CATQDYYEQYF. CDR3 bases: TGTGCCACTCAAGACTACTACGAGCAGTACTTC.

The chain links TRBV5-5 to TRBJ1-1; 10 bases are shared with TRBD1. Looked up from germline, CDR1 is SGHKS and CDR2 is YYEKEE (reference sequence). The CDR3 runs 17 residues. The trim removed 6 bases at V and 1 base at J, leaving 12 bases unmatched. The CDR3 is CASTHIDRGLRNTEAFF. As DNA, the CDR3 is TGTGCCAGCACCCATATAGACAGGGGGCTTAGGAACACTGAAGCTTTCTTT.

The chain uses TRBV19 and TRBJ2-7, with a tentative D call TRBD1 (5 bases). This CDR3 is built from 13 residues. The ends were cut back, 3 bases at V and 6 bases at J, with 12 bases in the middle. Germline CDR1 LNHDA, CDR2 SQIVND (reference sequence). CDR3 residues: CASSIAVGAEQYV. The CDR3 DNA reads as TGTGCCAGTAGTATTGCGGTAGGGGCCGAGCAGTACGTC.

This clonotype was seen repeatedly, ten times or more. The chain joins TRBV25-1 to TRBJ2-3; perhaps TRBD2 as D (5 bases). The germline gives CDR1 MGHDK, CDR2 SYGVNS. This CDR3 contains 14 residues. The ends were cut back, 5 bases at V and 5 bases at J, with 14 bases in the middle. CDR3 DNA sequence: TGTGCCAGCAGTCTGTCCTGGACTGTAGATACGCAGTATTTT. Protein sequence: CASSLSWTVDTQYF.

The rearrangement uses TRBV27 and TRBJ1-5; D possibly corresponds to TRBD1 (6 bases). Germline V gives CDR1 MNHEY, CDR2 SMNVEV (reference sequence). This CDR3 is built from 17 residues. Trimming took 6 bases from V and 0 from J, leaving 18 bases between them. This CDR3 is CASSLGGEGGSNQPQHF. The DNA of the CDR3 is TGTGCCAGCAGCCTAGGGGGGGAAGGAGGTAGCAATCAGCCCCAGCATTTT.

This clonotype occurred many times. The genes are TRBV7-2 and TRBJ2-3, with 12 nucleotides matching TRBD2. CDR3 length: 19 amino acids. Germline CDR1 reads SGHTA; CDR2 reads FQGNSA. V shed 5 bases and J 2 bases; nucleotides not matched to a gene: 14. The CDR3 bases are TGTGCCAGCAGCGCGGTGGCAGGACTAGCGGGACCCTTCACAGATACGCAGTATTTT. Its protein product is CASSAVAGLAGPFTDTQYF.

This clonotype was seen a single time. The chain uses TRBV29-1 and TRBJ1-5; no definite D call. The CDR3 loop spans 13 amino acids. V dropped 5 bases and J dropped 3 bases, with 11 bases sitting between them. Looked up from germline, CDR1 is SQVTM and CDR2 is ANQGSEA. In nucleotides, the CDR3 is TGCAGCGTTAAGGACGGAGACAATCAGCCCCAGCATTTT. Its protein product is CSVKDGDNQPQHF.

This clonotype was counted many times. Its ends do not fully match the called genes, so a read error is possible. In DNA form, the CDR3 reads TGTGCCAGCGGGAGTAGCTCCCACGAGCAGTACTTC. As protein: CASGSSSHEQYF. The V gene is TRBV6-5, the J gene TRBJ2-7, with D possibly matching TRBD2 (5 bases). Per germline, CDR1 MNHEY and CDR2 SVGAGI. This CDR3 is built from 12 residues.

This clonotype showed up just a few times. V gene TRBV20-1 combines with J gene TRBJ2-1, with D maybe TRBD2 (5 bases). Germline V gene sequence: CDR1 DFQATT, CDR2 SNEGSKA (reference sequence). Trimming left V 0 bases short and J 4 bases short, with 10 bases between. The CDR3 is 14 amino acids. CDR3 DNA sequence: TGCAGTGCTAGAGAGGCGAAGCGGTACAATGAGCAGTTCTTC. Protein product: CSAREAKRYNEQFF.

This clonotype was counted between two and nine times. V usage is TRBV15 and J usage is TRBJ1-4; TRBD1 is a possible D gene (5 bases). With 1 base removed from V and 2 bases from J, the gap between germline ends came to 8 bases. The germline CDR1 and CDR2 sequences are LNHNV and YYDKDF (reference sequence). CDR3 size: 15 residues. CDR3 protein: CATSRGAGTNEKLFF. The CDR3, as DNA: TGTGCCACCAGCAGAGGCGCAGGGACTAATGAAAAACTGTTTTTT.

The gene calls are TRBV30 and TRBJ1-6; D is unresolved. CDR3 size: 16 residues. The V and J ends lost 0 bases and 0 bases respectively, with 9 bases between them. Germline loops: CDR1 GTSNPN, CDR2 SVGIG (reference sequence). The CDR3 reads CAWSVRWSSYNSPLHF. The CDR3 nucleotides are TGTGCCTGGAGTGTACGGTGGAGCTCCTATAATTCACCCCTCCACTTT.

The J gene is TRBJ2-2, the V gene TRBV28; D remains ambiguous. The CDR3 has 16 amino acids. V gave up 5 bases and J gave up 1 base, with 14 bases separating them. The germline CDR1 and CDR2 sequences are MDHEN and SYDVKM. The CDR3 sequence: CASSPPSQLNTGELFF. The CDR3 bases are TGTGCCAGCAGTCCCCCAAGCCAGTTGAACACCGGGGAGCTGTTTTTT.

The chain employs TRBV7-6 and TRBJ2-7; D not certain. The CDR3 runs 12 residues. V shed 0 bases and J shed 7 bases, with 7 bases lying between them. Looked up from germline, CDR1 is SGHVS and CDR2 is FNYEAQ. CDR3 DNA sequence: TGTGCCAGCAGCTTAGCTCTAGGGGAGCAGTACTTC. Amino acid sequence: CASSLALGEQYF.

This clonotype was detected many times. The V call is TRBV28, the J call TRBJ2-5; either TRBD1 or TRBD2 may supply D (6 bases each). The germline V gene encodes CDR1 MDHEN and CDR2 SYDVKM. This CDR3 is 15 amino acids long. The germline V and J ends were trimmed by 6 bases and 3 bases, with 17 bases remaining between them. The CDR3 bases are TGTGCCAGCAGCCCACCCGCGGGACACAAAGAGACCCAGTACTTC. Its protein is CASSPPAGHKETQYF.

The rearrangement uses TRBV6-5 and TRBJ2-1, with TRBD2 matching over 7 bases. From germline, CDR1 is MNHEY and CDR2 SVGAGI. V was clipped by 0 bases and J by 10 bases; unmatched bases: 3. The CDR3 covers 13 residues. CDR3 region: CASSYSISGEQFF. The DNA of the CDR3 is TGTGCCAGCAGTTACTCGATTAGCGGGGAGCAGTTCTTC.

This sequence joins TRBV12-3 or TRBV12-4 and TRBJ2-3; the D gene is possibly TRBD2 (5 bases). CDR3 length equals 13 residues. The V and J ends lost 8 bases and 2 bases respectively, with 11 bases between them. CDR3 protein: CASAGLHTDTQYF. In DNA, the CDR3 is TGTGCCAGCGCGGGCCTCCACACAGATACGCAGTATTTT.

The sample holds many counts of this clonotype. The gene calls are TRBV7-2 and TRBJ2-5; 10 nucleotides match TRBD2. Losses at the gene ends were 5 bases for V and 7 bases for J; bases not matched to a gene: 10. CDR1 is SGHTA, CDR2 FQGNSA, per germline. The CDR3 loop spans 15 amino acids. The CDR3 loop is CASSLRAGGDGTQYF. CDR3 coding DNA: TGTGCCAGCAGCCTACGAGCGGGGGGGGATGGGACCCAGTACTTC.

The CDR3 region is CASSYSRPVRGDTQYF. The CDR3 bases are TGTGCCAGCAGTTACTCTCGGCCCGTTAGGGGAGATACGCAGTATTTT. The chain joins TRBV6-5 to TRBJ2-3, with D perhaps matching TRBD1 (5 bases). The CDR3 extends over 16 amino acids. CDR1 MNHEY and CDR2 SVGAGI come from the germline V gene. V was pared by 0 bases and J by 5 bases, with 15 bases between.

The chain has TRBV12-5 and TRBJ2-3; TRBD1 is a possible D gene (5 bases). The germline V and J ends were trimmed by 6 bases and 1 base, with 17 bases remaining between them. Germline V lookup: CDR1 LGHNT, CDR2 FRNRAP. This CDR3 spans 16 amino acids. The CDR3 here is CASGSPQGWGTDTQYF. Here the CDR3 DNA reads TGTGCTAGTGGCTCCCCCCAGGGCTGGGGCACAGATACGCAGTATTTT.

V and J are TRBV20-1 and TRBJ1-1, with 7 bases matching TRBD1. The CDR3 is made up of 12 amino acids. With 6 bases clipped from V and 7 bases from J, the junction kept 8 bases outside the gene matches. CDR1 is DFQATT and CDR2 is SNEGSKA in the germline V gene (reference sequence). The CDR3 here is CSAPGQAYEAFF. CDR3 nucleotide sequence: TGCAGTGCCCCCGGACAGGCATATGAAGCTTTCTTT.

This rearrangement joins TRBV7-2 to TRBJ2-3, with 8 nucleotides matching TRBD2. The V gene end was trimmed by 2 bases and the J gene end by 5 bases; junction bases not matched to a gene: 6. The CDR3 length is 15 residues. Germline lookup yields CDR1 SGHTA and CDR2 FQGNSA. CDR3 residues: CASSLILAGGDTQYF. For the CDR3, the DNA is TGTGCCAGCAGCTTAATCCTAGCGGGCGGAGATACGCAGTATTTT.

This clonotype was picked up a small number of times. The chain uses TRBV7-9 and TRBJ2-3; TRBD2 is a possible D gene (5 bases). The CDR3 consists of 16 residues. The germline CDR1 and CDR2 sequences are SEHNR and FQNEAQ (reference sequence). The V gene lost 7 bases and the J gene lost 2 bases, with 19 bases spanning the gap. The CDR3 coding sequence is TGTGCCAGCATTAGGTCGCGGGCAGCTATCACAGATACGCAGTATTTT. Protein sequence: CASIRSRAAITDTQYF.

The chain is built from TRBV6-1 and TRBJ2-2, with D unresolved. The V end lost 7 bases, the J end lost 4 bases, and 16 bases lay between the germline ends. The V gene's germline CDR1 is MNHNS and CDR2 SASEGT. This CDR3 contains 15 residues. The CDR3 coding sequence is TGTGCCAGCACTCCCCCTGGGCACCGCACCGGGGAGCTGTTTTTT. Translation: CASTPPGHRTGELFF.

This clonotype was observed many times. The chain employs TRBV5-4 and TRBJ2-5; 10 bases line up with TRBD2. This CDR3 has 16 amino acids. V was pared by 4 bases and J by 0 bases, with 6 bases of the junction left unmatched. Germline CDR1 reads SGHNT; CDR2 reads YYREEE (reference sequence). CDR3 DNA sequence: TGTGCCAGCAGCCCCCGCGGACTAGCGGACCAAGAGACCCAGTACTTC. It encodes CASSPRGLADQETQYF.

As to this clonotype: Compared with germline, one end of the junction differs, possibly owing to a read error. The chain uses TRBV20-1 and TRBJ2-1; 9 nucleotides line up with TRBD2. The CDR3 has 14 residues. CDR1 DFQATT and CDR2 SNEGSKA come from the germline V gene (reference sequence). The CDR3 reads CSAKRTSVYDEQFF. Here the CDR3 DNA reads TGCAGTGCTAAGAGGACTAGCGTCTACGATGAGCAGTTCTTC.